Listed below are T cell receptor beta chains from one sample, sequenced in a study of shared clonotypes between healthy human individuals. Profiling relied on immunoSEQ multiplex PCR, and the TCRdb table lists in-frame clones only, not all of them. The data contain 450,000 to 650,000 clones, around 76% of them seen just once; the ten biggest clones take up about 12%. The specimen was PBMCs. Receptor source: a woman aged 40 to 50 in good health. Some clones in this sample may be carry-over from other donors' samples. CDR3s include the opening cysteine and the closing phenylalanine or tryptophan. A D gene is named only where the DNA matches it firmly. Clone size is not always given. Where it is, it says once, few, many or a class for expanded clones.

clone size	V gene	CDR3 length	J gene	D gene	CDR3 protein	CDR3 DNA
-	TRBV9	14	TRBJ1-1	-	CASSVVGGNTEAFF	TGTGCCAGCAGCGTAGTGGGAGGGAACACTGAAGCTTTCTTT
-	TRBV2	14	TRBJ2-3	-	CASRGGTLTDTQYF	TGTGCCAGCAGGGGGGGTACCCTCACAGATACGCAGTATTTT
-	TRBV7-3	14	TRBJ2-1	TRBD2	CASGLAGDYNEQFF	TGTGCCAGTGGACTAGCGGGAGACTACAATGAGCAGTTCTTC
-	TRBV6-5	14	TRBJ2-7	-	CASSYGPAGDEQYF	TGTGCCAGCAGTTACGGCCCCGCGGGCGACGAGCAGTACTTC
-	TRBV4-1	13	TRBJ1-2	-	CASRETGNYGYTF	TGCGCCAGCAGGGAAACAGGGAACTATGGCTACACCTTC
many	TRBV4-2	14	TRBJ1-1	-	CASSQVGSNTEAFF	TGTGCCAGCAGCCAAGTGGGCTCGAACACTGAAGCTTTCTTT
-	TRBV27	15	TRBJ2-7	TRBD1	CASSQGTAFSYEQYF	TGTGCCAGCAGCCAGGGGACAGCCTTTTCCTACGAGCAGTACTTC
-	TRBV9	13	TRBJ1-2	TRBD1	CASSVGTDYGYTF	TGTGCCAGCAGCGTCGGGACAGACTATGGCTACACCTTC
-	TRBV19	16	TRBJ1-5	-	CASTQMDRGGNQPQHF	TGTGCCAGTACTCAAATGGATAGGGGTGGGAATCAGCCCCAGCATTTT
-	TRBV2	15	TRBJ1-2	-	CASSPRGTTNYGYTF	TGTGCCAGCAGTCCCCGGGGGACAACTAACTATGGCTACACCTTC
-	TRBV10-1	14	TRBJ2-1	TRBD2	CASSDSGRSNEQFF	TGCGCCAGCAGTGATTCCGGGAGGTCCAATGAGCAGTTCTTC
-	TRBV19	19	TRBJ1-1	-	CASSILSGAKTGTNTEAFF	TGTGCCAGTAGTATATTAAGTGGGGCCAAAACAGGCACCAACACTGAAGCTTTCTTT
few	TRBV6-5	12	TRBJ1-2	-	CASRLGYYGYTF	TGTGCCAGCAGACTAGGTTACTATGGCTACACCTTC
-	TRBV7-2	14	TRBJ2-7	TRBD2	CASTTGTSSYEQYF	TGTGCCAGCACCACCGGGACTAGCTCCTACGAGCAGTACTTC
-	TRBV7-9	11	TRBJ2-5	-	CASSSKETQYF	TGTGCCAGCAGCTCAAAGGAGACCCAGTACTTC
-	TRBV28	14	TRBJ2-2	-	CASRRGRNTGELFF	TGTGCCAGCAGAAGAGGGAGGAACACCGGGGAGCTGTTTTTT
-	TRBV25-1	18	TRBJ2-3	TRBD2	CASSSSRGALAGGDTQYF	TGTGCCAGCAGTAGTAGTCGCGGAGCACTAGCGGGAGGGGATACGCAGTATTTT
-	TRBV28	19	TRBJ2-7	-	CASSPPRGQAGAFSYEQYF	TGTGCCAGCAGTCCCCCCCGGGGTCAGGCAGGGGCGTTCTCCTACGAGCAGTACTTC
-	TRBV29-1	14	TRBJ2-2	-	CSVGRDPNTGELFF	TGCAGCGTTGGGCGGGACCCGAACACCGGGGAGCTGTTTTTT
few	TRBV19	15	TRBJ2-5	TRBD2	CASTQTSGAPATQYF	TGTGCCAGTACTCAGACTAGCGGGGCCCCCGCGACCCAGTACTTC
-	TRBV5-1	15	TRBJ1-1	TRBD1	CASSGTGGQLTEAFF	TGCGCCAGCAGCGGGACAGGGGGCCAGCTCACTGAAGCTTTCTTT
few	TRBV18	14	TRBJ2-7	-	CASSPRDGPYEQYF	TGTGCCAGCTCACCGAGGGACGGACCCTACGAGCAGTACTTC
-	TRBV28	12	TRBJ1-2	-	CAFGGVNYGYTF	TGTGCCTTTGGGGGGGTTAACTATGGCTACACCTTC
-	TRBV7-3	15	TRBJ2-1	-	CASSLDLGGYNEQFF	TGTGCCAGCAGCTTAGACCTGGGGGGTTACAATGAGCAGTTCTTC
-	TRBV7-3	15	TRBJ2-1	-	CASSPQAGKLNEQFF	TGTGCCAGCAGCCCGCAGGCGGGCAAGCTCAATGAGCAGTTCTTC
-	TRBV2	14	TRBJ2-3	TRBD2	CASSRTSGTDTQYF	TGTGCCAGCAGCCGGACTAGCGGCACAGATACGCAGTATTTT
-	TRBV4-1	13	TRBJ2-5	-	CASSQVVLETQYF	TGCGCCAGCAGCCAAGTGGTGCTGGAGACCCAGTACTTC
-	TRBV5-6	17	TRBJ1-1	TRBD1	CASSLSLQGPMNTEAFF	TGTGCCAGCAGCTTGTCTCTACAGGGGCCCATGAACACTGAAGCTTTCTTT
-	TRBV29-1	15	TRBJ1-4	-	CSVGSTGTTNEKLFF	TGCAGCGTTGGAAGTACAGGCACAACTAATGAAAAACTGTTTTTT
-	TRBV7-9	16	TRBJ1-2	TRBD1	CASSFGTGGDGYGYTF	TGTGCCAGCAGCTTTGGGACAGGGGGTGATGGCTATGGCTACACCTTC
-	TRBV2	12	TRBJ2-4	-	CASTAFGDIQYF	TGTGCCAGCACAGCCTTTGGGGACATTCAGTACTTC
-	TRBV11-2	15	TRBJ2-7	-	CASSLSFAELYEQYF	TGTGCCAGCAGCTTATCTTTCGCGGAATTATACGAGCAGTACTTC
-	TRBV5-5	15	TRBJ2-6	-	CASSLAHSGANVLTF	TGTGCCAGCAGCTTGGCCCACTCTGGGGCCAACGTCCTGACTTTC
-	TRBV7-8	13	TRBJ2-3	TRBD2	CASSLATSGTQYF	TGTGCCAGCAGCCTCGCGACTAGCGGTACGCAGTATTTT
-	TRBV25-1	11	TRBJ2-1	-	CASTYGGEQFF	TGTGCCAGCACGTACGGGGGTGAGCAGTTCTTC
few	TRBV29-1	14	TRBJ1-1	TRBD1	CSVKVAGGGTEAFF	TGCAGCGTGAAGGTGGCAGGGGGCGGCACTGAAGCTTTCTTT
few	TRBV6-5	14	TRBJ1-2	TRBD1	CASSYQQTGAGYTF	TGTGCCAGCAGTTACCAACAAACAGGGGCCGGCTACACCTTC
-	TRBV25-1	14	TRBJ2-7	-	CASNSGLSSYEQYF	TGTGCCAGCAATTCGGGACTCAGCTCCTACGAGCAGTACTTC
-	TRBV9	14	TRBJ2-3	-	CASSVLGAGDTQYF	TGTGCCAGCAGCGTACTGGGGGCAGGCGATACGCAGTATTTT
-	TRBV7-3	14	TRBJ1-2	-	CASSPTGGDYGYTF	TGTGCCAGCAGCCCAACGGGGGGCGACTATGGCTACACCTTC
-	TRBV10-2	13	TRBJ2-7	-	CASSERGGKGQYF	TGCGCCAGCAGTGAGAGGGGGGGGAAGGGGCAGTACTTC
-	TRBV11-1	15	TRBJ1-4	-	CASSLATETNEKLFF	TGTGCCAGCAGCTTAGCGACGGAAACTAATGAAAAACTGTTTTTT
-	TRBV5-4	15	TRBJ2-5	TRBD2	CASSLPGTSSETQYF	TGTGCCAGCAGCTTGCCCGGGACTAGCAGCGAGACCCAGTACTTC
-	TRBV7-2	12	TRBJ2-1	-	CASSLARNEQFF	TGTGCCAGCAGCTTGGCGCGCAATGAGCAGTTCTTC
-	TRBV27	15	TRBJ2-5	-	CASSLLRQGGGTQYF	TGTGCCAGCAGTTTATTGAGGCAGGGAGGTGGGACCCAGTACTTC
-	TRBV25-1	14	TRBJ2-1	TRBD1	CASSDPGQGTEQFF	TGTGCCAGCAGTGATCCGGGACAGGGCACCGAGCAGTTCTTC
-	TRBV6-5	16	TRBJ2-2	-	CASSYWQGGRTGELFF	TGTGCCAGCAGTTACTGGCAGGGTGGGAGGACCGGGGAGCTGTTTTTT
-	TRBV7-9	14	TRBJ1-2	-	CASSLGWAAVGYTF	TGTGCCAGCAGCTTAGGGTGGGCAGCGGTCGGCTACACCTTC
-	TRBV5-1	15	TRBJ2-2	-	CASSLSLGNTGELFF	TGCGCCAGCAGCTTGAGTCTTGGGAACACCGGGGAGCTGTTTTTT
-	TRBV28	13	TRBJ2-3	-	CASSFQLGDTQYF	TGTGCCAGCAGTTTTCAGTTGGGCGATACGCAGTATTTT